Presented here are 11 T cell receptor beta chains from one specimen sequenced in a study of blood T cell repertoires in COVID-19. Libraries were prepared by immunoSEQ multiplex PCR; TCRdb keeps only in-frame clonotypes and omits some of them. The repertoire holds roughly 380,000 clones, with 85% as singletons. What was sequenced was peripheral blood. The receptors here all came from a young woman with acute or convalescent COVID-19.

Only a few counts were recorded for this clone. V and J are TRBV18 and TRBJ1-5; TRBD1 aligns across 7 bases. The CDR3 runs to 18 residues. The V segment lost 0 bases and the J segment 1 base; nucleotides outside the gene matches: 9. Germline assignment: CDR1 KGHSH and CDR2 LQKENI. DNA for the CDR3: TGTGCCAGCTCACCACCGGGGGCAGGGGGGATAAGCAATCAGCCCCAGCATTTT. Its protein product is CASSPPGAGGISNQPQHF.

The rearrangement joins TRBV5-4 to TRBJ1-1; TRBD1 matches 10 bases. The CDR3 has 15 residues. The J segment lost 4 bases and the V segment lost 4 bases, leaving 7 bases of the junction unmatched. Germline V gene data show CDR1 as SGHNT and CDR2 as YYREEE (reference sequence). CDR3 protein: CASSHPRTGGTEAFF. The CDR3, as DNA: TGTGCCAGCAGCCATCCAAGGACAGGGGGCACTGAAGCTTTCTTT.

In its sample, this clone was seen once. This rearrangement joins TRBV5-6 to TRBJ1-4; D remains unclear. The CDR3 sequence is 12 residues long. V was clipped by 4 bases and J by 4 bases, with 5 bases between them. Looked up from germline, CDR1 is SGHDT and CDR2 is YYEEEE. The CDR3 DNA sequence: TGTGCCAGCAGCCCATTTAATGAAAAACTGTTTTTT. Its protein is CASSPFNEKLFF.

In this sample, this clone turned up a few times. The chain is built from TRBV5-6 and TRBJ2-6, with a tentative D call TRBD2 (5 bases). The CDR3 is made up of 18 amino acids. Looked up from germline, CDR1 is SGHDT and CDR2 is YYEEEE. V lost 0 bases, J lost 4 bases, and 17 bases lay in between. The CDR3 sequence: CASSLDGSRARGANVLTF. The CDR3 region has the DNA TGTGCCAGCAGCTTGGATGGGAGCCGGGCGAGAGGGGCCAACGTCCTGACTTTC.

This chain connects TRBV2 to TRBJ1-3, with D perhaps TRBD1 (5 bases). CDR3 length: 15 amino acids. V lost 3 bases and J lost 0, with 9 bases in between. CDR1 is SNHLY, CDR2 FYNNEI, per germline. Here the CDR3 DNA reads TGTGCCAGCAGTGAGGGGCGTAACTCTGGAAACACCATATATTTT. Translation: CASSEGRNSGNTIYF.

The chain uses TRBV3-1 (or the pseudogene TRBV3-2) and TRBJ1-1; D perhaps matches TRBD1 (6 bases). Per the germline V gene, CDR1 is LGHDT and CDR2 is YNNKEL (reference sequence). Trimming removed 3 bases from V and 3 bases from J, with 17 bases in between. The CDR3 sequence is 16 residues long. In DNA form, the CDR3 reads TGTGCCAGCAGCCAGAAGGGGACAATGAGACACACTGAAGCTTTCTTT. Protein: CASSQKGTMRHTEAFF.

This clone was counted between two and nine times. The chain carries TRBV6-5 and TRBJ1-1; 7 bases are shared with TRBD1. The CDR3 sequence is 15 residues long. Germline assignment: CDR1 MNHEY and CDR2 SVGAGI. The V segment lost 1 base and the J segment 2 bases; nucleotides outside the gene matches: 4. Here the CDR3 reads CASSYLGTANTEAFF. DNA of the CDR3: TGTGCCAGCAGTTACTTGGGGACAGCAAACACTGAAGCTTTCTTT.

V gene TRBV28 combines with J gene TRBJ1-6; a possible D gene is TRBD1 (6 bases). Trimming took off 3 bases at V and 7 bases at J, with 7 bases between the two ends. This CDR3 has 13 residues. Per the germline V gene, CDR1 is MDHEN and CDR2 is SYDVKM. This CDR3 reads CASSFDRNSPLHF. The CDR3 nucleotides read TGTGCCAGCAGTTTCGACAGGAATTCACCCCTCCACTTT.

This chain connects TRBV9 to TRBJ2-5, with D possibly being TRBD2 (6 bases). The germline gives CDR1 SGDLS, CDR2 YYNGEE. This CDR3 contains 15 residues. The V gene lost 0 bases and the J gene lost 0 bases, with 9 bases spanning the gap. The CDR3 reads CASSVDRGYQETQYF. CDR3 bases: TGTGCCAGCAGCGTAGACCGGGGGTACCAAGAGACCCAGTACTTC.

This clone showed up just a few times. This sequence joins TRBV28 and TRBJ2-3; 14 positions agree with TRBD2. Trimming at V came to 8 bases and at J to 5 bases, leaving 9 bases not matched to a gene. Germline CDR1 MDHEN, CDR2 SYDVKM. The CDR3 covers 16 residues. The CDR3 region is CASYEDGTSGRDTQYF. CDR3 coding DNA: TGTGCCAGCTATGAGGACGGGACTAGCGGGAGAGATACGCAGTATTTT.

The J gene is TRBJ1-2, the V gene TRBV3-1 (or the pseudogene TRBV3-2); tentatively, D is TRBD1 (6 bases). Trimming stripped 0 bases from V and 4 bases from J, with 15 bases between. Germline assignment: CDR1 LGHDT and CDR2 YNNKEL (reference sequence). The CDR3 length is 16 residues. The CDR3 region has the DNA TGTGCCAGCAGCCAAGATTTCGGGGGGCGAAGCTATGGCTACACCTTC. Translation: CASSQDFGGRSYGYTF.